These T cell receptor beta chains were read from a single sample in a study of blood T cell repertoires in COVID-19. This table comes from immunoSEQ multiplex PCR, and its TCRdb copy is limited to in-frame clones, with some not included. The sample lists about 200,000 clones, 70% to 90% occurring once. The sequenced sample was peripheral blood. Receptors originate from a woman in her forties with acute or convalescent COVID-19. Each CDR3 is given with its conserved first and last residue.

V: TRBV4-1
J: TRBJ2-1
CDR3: CASSQDQVNEQFF

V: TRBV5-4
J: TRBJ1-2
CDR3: CASSLTTGGFHGYTF

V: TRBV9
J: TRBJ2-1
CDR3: CASSGGLDSSYNEQFF

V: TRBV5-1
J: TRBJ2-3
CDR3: CASSLATSPDTQYF

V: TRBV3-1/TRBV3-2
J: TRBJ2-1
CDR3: CASSQDGGTYNEQFF

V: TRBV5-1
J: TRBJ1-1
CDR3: CASSAFSEAFF

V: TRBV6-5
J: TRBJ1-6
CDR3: CASRPGTGYSPLHF

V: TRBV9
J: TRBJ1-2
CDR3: CASSAGGSNYGYTF

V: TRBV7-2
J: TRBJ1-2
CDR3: CASSLSAGGTF

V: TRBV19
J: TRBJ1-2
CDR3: CASKGRSTNNYGYTF

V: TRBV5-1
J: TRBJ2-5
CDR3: CASSDRDYLRKTQYF

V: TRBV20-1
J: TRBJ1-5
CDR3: CSARDLRAQHF

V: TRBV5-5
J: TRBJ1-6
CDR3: CASSADYKGLTALHF

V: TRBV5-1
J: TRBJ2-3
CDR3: CASSSHAGTSVTDTQYF

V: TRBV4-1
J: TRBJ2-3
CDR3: CASSQPSGGIDTQYF

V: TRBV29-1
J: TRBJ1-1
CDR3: CSVHRGLVNTEAFF

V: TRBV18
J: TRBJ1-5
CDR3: CASSPPGASNQPQHF

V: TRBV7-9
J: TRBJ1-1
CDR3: CASSFRTEAFF

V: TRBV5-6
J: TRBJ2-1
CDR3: CASSSGPRVSSHEQFF

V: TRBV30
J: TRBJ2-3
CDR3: CAWSRTSGGVNTADTQYF

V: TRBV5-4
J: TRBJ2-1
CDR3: CASSWDRETYNEQFF

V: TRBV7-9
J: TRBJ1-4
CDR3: CASSLDRDNEKLFF

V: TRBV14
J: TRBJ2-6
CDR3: CASSHVGAILSSGANVLTF

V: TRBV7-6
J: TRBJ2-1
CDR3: CASSFSGGLAGVNEQFF

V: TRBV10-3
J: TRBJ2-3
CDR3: CAISDPRGSSTDTQYF

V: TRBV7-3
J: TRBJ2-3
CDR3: CASSLRRGGLGDTQYF

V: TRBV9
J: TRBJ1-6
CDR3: CASSVNRGRSPLHF

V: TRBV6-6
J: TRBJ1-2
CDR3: CASSYLGDSNYGYTF

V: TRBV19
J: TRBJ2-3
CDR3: CASSTPRTSGRDTQYF

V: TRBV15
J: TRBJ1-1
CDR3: CATSRDLSQNTEAFF

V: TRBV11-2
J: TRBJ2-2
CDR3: CASSIEEWELFF

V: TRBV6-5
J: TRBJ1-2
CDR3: CASTSGGLGYGYTF

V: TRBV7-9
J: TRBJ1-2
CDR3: CASSLVTANYGYTF

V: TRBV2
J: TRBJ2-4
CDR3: CASSEGHVGLGNIQYF

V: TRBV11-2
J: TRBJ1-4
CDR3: CASSPTGGARRGEKLFF

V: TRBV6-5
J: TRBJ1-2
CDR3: CASRSGARGYTF

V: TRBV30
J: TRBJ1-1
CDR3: CAWSAAMGTGRTEAFF

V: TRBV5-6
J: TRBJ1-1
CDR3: CASSLGDKNTEAFF

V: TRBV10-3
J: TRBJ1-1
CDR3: CAISDTNQVKGTEAFF

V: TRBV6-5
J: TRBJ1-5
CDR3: CASSPYADASQPQHF

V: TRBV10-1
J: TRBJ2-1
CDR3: CASSESYIHNEQFF

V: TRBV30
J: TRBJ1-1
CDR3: CAWSVQGATEAFF